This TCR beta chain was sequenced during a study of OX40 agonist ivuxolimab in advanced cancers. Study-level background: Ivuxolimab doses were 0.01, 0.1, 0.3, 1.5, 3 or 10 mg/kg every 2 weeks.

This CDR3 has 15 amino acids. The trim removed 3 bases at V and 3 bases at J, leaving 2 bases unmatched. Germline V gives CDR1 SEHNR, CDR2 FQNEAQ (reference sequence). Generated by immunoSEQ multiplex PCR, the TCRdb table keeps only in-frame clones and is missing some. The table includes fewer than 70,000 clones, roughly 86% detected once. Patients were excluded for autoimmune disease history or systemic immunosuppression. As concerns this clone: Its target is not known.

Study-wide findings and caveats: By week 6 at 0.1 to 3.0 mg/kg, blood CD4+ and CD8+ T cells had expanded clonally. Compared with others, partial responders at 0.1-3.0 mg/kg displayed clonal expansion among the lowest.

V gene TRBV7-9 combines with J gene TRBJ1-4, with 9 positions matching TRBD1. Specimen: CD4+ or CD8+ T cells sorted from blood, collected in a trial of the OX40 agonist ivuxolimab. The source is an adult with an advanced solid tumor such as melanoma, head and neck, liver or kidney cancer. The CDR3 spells CASSLGQGANEKLFF. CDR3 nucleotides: TGTGCCAGCAGCTTGGGACAGGGTGCTAATGAAAAACTGTTTTTT. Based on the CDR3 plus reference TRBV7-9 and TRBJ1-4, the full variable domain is DTGVSQNPRHKITKRGQNVTFRCDPISEHNRLYWYRQTLGQGPEFLTYFQNEAQLEKSRLLSDRFSAERPKGSFSTLEIQRTEQGDSAMYLCASSLGQGANEKLFFGSGTQLSVL.